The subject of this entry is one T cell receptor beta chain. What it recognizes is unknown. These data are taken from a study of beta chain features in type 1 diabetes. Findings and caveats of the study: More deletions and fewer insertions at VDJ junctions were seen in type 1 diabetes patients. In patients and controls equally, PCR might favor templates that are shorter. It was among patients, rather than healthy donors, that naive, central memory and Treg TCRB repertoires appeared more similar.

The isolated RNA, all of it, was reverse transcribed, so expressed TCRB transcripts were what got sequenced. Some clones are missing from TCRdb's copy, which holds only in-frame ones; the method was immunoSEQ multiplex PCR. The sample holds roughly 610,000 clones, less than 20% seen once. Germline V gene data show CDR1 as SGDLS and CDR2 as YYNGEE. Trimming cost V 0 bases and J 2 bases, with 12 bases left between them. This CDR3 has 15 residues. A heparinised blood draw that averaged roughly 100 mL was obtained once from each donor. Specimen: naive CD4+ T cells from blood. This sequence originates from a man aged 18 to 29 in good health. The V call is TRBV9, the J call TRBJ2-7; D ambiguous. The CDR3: CASSVDPLLAYEQYF. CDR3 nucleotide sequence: TGTGCCAGCAGCGTAGACCCCCTTCTGGCCTACGAGCAGTACTTC. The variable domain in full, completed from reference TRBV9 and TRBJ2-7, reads DSGVTQTPKHLITATGQRVTLRCSPRSGDLSVYWYQQSLDQGLQFLIQYYNGEERAKGNILERFSAQQFPDLHSELNLSSLELGDSALYFCASSVDPLLAYEQYFGPGTRLTVT.